The subject of this entry is one T cell receptor (beta chain). This sample is part of a study of blood T cell repertoires in COVID-19. Study in general: COVID-19 samples, acute and convalescent, were from the United States, Italy and Spain. PBMCs, B-cell-depleted T cells, or T cells provided the cDNA or gDNA that made up the material.

Under the authors' procedure: Estimated nucleated cell counts came from reference gene primer amplification. Generated by immunoSEQ multiplex PCR, the TCRdb table keeps only in-frame clones and is missing some. The V and J calls and clone size are taken from that table; D and trimming were inferred from the DNA. The sample includes hundreds of thousands of clones, 86% seen only once; the top ten take roughly 6.6%. Germline-derived CDR1 and CDR2 are LGHNT and FRNRAP. The V and J ends lost 1 base and 6 bases, in that order; junction bases with no gene match: 8. CDR3 length: 16 residues. Those enrolled in Seattle joined during active infection and were followed longitudinally afterward.

The chain has TRBV12-5 and TRBJ2-7; 11 bases line up with TRBD2. The TCR sequence derives from a woman aged 60-75 years with COVID-19, enrolled during active disease. The sequencing sample was made of peripheral blood. CDR3 amino acids: CASGLELAGAHLEQYF. The CDR3 DNA follows: TGTGCTAGTGGTTTGGAACTAGCGGGGGCCCATCTCGAGCAGTACTTC.